This T cell receptor beta chain was sequenced in a study of T cell responses to AZD1222 COVID-19 vaccine. Libraries were prepared by immunoSEQ multiplex PCR; TCRdb keeps only in-frame clonotypes and omits some of them. The data contain some 140,000 clones, 80% to 90% of them seen just once; the ten biggest clones take up 5.5%. Study-level points and caveats: Mapped onto spike, vaccine-associated CD4 TCRs spanned it and were dominant at 160-218 and 743-854. Baseline seropositives among AZD1222 recipients totaled only 5 to 7. With two AZD1222 doses given, Spike-specific TCR breadth and depth both rose. Mostly white British, mostly female donors; authors suggested clonal diversity may be underestimated.

Trimming took 4 bases from V and 6 from J; bases not matched to a gene: 5. Germline V lookup: CDR1 LGHNA, CDR2 YSLEER. The CDR3 runs to 14 residues. Of note for this clone: The antigen is not known.

This sequence was found in an adult in good health. This material consisted of peripheral blood, taken on day 0 of AZD1222 vaccination. The chain joins TRBV4-3 to TRBJ2-3, with 9 nucleotides matching TRBD1. CDR3 bases: TGCGCCAGCAGCCTATTGACAGGGGGGGATACGCAGTATTTT. Its translation is CASSLLTGGDTQYF.